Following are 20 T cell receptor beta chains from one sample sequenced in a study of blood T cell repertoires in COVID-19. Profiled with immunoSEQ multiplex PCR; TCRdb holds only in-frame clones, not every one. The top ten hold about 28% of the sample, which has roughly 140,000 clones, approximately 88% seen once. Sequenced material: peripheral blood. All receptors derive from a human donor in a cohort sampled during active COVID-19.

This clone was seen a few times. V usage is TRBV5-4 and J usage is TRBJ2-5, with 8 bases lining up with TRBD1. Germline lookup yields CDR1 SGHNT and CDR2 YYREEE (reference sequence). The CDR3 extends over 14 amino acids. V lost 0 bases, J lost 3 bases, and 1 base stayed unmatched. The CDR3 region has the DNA TGTGCCAGCAGCTTGGCAGGGGGCGAAGAGACCCAGTACTTC. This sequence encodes CASSLAGGEETQYF. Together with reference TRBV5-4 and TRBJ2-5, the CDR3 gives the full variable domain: ETGVTQSPTHLIKTRGQQVTLRCSSQSGHNTVSWYQQALGQGPQFIFQYYREEENGRGNFPPRFSGLQFPNYSSELNVNALELDDSALYLCASSLAGGEETQYFGPGTRLLVL.

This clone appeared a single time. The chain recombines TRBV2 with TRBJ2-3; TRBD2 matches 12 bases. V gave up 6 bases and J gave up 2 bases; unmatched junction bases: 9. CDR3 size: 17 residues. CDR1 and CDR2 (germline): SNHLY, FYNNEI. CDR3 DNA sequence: TGTGCCAGCAGAAGTCCTAGACTAGCGGGGGCCACAGATACGCAGTATTTT. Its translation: CASRSPRLAGATDTQYF.

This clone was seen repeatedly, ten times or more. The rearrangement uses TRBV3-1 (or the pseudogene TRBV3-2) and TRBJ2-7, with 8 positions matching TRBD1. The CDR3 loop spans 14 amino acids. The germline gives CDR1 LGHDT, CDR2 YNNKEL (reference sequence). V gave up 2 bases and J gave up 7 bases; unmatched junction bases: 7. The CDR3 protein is CASSQMTGDGEQYF. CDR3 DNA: TGTGCCAGCAGCCAAATGACAGGGGACGGTGAGCAGTACTTC.

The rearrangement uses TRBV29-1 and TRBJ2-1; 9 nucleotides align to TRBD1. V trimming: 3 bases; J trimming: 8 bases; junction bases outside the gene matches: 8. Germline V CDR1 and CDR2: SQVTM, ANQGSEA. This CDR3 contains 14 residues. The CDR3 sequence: CSVDQEGQGHEQFF. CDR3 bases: TGCAGCGTTGATCAGGAGGGACAGGGCCATGAGCAGTTCTTC.

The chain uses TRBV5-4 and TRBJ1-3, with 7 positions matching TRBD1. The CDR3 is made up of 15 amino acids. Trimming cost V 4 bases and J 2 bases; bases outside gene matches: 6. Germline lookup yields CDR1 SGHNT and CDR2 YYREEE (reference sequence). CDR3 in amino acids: CASSVGQDAGNTIYF. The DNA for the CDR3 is TGTGCCAGCAGCGTAGGACAGGACGCTGGAAACACCATATATTTT.

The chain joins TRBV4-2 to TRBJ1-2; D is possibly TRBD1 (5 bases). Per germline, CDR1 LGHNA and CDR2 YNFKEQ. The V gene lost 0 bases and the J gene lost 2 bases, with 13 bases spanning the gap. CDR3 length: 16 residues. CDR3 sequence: CASSQDALTANYGYTF. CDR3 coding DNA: TGTGCCAGCAGCCAAGATGCCCTGACAGCAAACTATGGCTACACCTTC.

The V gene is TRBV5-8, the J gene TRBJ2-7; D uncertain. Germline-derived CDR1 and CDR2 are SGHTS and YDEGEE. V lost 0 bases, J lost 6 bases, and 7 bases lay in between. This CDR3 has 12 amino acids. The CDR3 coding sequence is TGTGCCAGCAGCTTGGCACCAGGCGAGCAGTACTTC. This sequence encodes CASSLAPGEQYF.

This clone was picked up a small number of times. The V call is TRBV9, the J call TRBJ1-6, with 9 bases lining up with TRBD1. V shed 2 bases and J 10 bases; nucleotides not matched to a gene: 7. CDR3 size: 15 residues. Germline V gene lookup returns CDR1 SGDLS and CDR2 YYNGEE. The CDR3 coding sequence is TGTGCCAGCAGCGTGGGACAGGGAGATTTATCACCCCTCCACTTT. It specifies CASSVGQGDLSPLHF.

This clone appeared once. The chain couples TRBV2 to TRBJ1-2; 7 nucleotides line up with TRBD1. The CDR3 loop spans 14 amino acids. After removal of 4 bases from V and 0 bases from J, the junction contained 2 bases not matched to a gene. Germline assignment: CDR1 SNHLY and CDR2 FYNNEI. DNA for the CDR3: TGTGCCAGCAGTGTAGGACAGGCTAACTATGGCTACACCTTC. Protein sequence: CASSVGQANYGYTF.

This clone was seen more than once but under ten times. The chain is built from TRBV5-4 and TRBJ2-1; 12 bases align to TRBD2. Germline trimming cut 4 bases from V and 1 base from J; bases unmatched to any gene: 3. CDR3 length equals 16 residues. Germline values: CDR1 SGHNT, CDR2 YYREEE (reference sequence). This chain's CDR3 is CASSKGTSGSYNEQFF. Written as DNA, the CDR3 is TGTGCCAGCAGCAAGGGGACTAGCGGGTCCTACAATGAGCAGTTCTTC.

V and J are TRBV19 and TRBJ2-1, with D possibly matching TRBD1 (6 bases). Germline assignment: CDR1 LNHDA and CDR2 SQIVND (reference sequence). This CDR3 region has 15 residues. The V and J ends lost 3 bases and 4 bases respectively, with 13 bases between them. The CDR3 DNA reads TGTGCCAGTAGTATCCTGCCAACAGGGTACAATGAGCAGTTCTTC. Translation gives CASSILPTGYNEQFF.

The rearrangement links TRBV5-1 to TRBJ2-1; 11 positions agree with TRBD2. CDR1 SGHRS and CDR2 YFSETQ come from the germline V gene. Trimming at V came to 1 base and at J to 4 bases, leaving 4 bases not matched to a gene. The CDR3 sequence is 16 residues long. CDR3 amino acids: CASSLTLAGGYNEQFF. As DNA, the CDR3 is TGCGCCAGCAGCTTGACTCTAGCGGGGGGTTACAATGAGCAGTTCTTC.

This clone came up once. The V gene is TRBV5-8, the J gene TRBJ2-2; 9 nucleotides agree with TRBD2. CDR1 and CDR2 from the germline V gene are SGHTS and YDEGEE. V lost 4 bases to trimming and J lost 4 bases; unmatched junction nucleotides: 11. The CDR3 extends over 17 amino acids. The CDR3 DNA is TGTGCCAGCAGCCGTCTCGCAGTAGCGGGGGTCACCGGGGAGCTGTTTTTT. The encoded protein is CASSRLAVAGVTGELFF.

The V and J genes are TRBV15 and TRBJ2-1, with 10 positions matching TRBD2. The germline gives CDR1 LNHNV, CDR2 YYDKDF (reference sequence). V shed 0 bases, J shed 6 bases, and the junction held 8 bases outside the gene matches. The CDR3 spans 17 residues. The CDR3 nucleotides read TGTGCCACCAGCAGAGATCCCCTGGCTAGCGGGGGCAATGAGCAGTTCTTC. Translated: CATSRDPLASGGNEQFF. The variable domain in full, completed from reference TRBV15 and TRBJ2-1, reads DAMVIQNPRYQVTQFGKPVTLSCSQTLNHNVMYWYQQKSSQAPKLLFHYYDKDFNNEADTPDNFQSRRPNTSFCFLDIRSPGLGDTAMYLCATSRDPLASGGNEQFFGPGTRLTVL.

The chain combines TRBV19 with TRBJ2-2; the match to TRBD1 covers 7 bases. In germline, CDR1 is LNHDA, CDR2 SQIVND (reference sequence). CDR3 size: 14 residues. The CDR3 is CATKRTGDTGELFF. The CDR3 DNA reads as TGTGCTACCAAGCGTACAGGGGACACCGGGGAGCTGTTTTTT.

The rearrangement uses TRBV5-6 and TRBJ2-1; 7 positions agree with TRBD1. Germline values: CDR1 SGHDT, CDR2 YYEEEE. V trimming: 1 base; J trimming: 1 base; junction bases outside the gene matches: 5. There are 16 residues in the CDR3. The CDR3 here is CASSLTTGESYNEQFF. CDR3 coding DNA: TGTGCCAGCAGCTTGACAACAGGGGAATCCTACAATGAGCAGTTCTTC.

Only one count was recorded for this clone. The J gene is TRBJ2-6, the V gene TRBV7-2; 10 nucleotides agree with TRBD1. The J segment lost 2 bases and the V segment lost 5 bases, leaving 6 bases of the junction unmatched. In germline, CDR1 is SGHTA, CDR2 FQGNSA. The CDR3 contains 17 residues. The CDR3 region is CASSLRGTGAGANVLTF. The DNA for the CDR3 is TGTGCCAGCAGCCTCCGCGGGACAGGGGCTGGGGCCAACGTCCTGACTTTC. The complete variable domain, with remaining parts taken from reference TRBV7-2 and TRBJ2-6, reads GAGVSQSPSNKVTEKGKDVELRCDPISGHTALYWYRQSLGQGLEFLIYFQGNSAPDKSGLPSDRFSAERTGGSVSTLTIQRTQQEDSAVYLCASSLRGTGAGANVLTFGAGSRLTVL.

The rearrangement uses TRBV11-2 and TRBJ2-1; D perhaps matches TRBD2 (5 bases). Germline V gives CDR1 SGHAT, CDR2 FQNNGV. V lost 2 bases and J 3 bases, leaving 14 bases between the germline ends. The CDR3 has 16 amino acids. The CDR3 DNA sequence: TGTGCCAGCAGCTTATTGAGGGTCGGGCGCTACAATGAGCAGTTCTTC. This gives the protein CASSLLRVGRYNEQFF.

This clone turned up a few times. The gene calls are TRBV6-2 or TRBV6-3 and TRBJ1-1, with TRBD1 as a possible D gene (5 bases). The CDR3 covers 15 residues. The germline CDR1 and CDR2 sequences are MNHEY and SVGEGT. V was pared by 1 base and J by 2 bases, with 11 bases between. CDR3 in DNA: TGTGCCAGCAGTTACTTAGGACAATCTAACACTGAAGCTTTCTTT. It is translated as CASSYLGQSNTEAFF.

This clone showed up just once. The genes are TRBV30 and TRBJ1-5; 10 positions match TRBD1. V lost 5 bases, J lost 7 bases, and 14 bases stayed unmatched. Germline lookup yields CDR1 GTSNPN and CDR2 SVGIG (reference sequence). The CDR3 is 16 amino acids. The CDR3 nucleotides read TGTGCCTGGGCACCAGGGGGGGGGACAGGGGAACAGCCCCAGCATTTT. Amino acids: CAWAPGGGTGEQPQHF.